The TCR beta chain described here comes from a study of early T cells in non-severe SARS-CoV-2 infection. Background on the study: Sequencing was performed on bulk RNA from unsorted whole blood, leaving chains unpaired. Study-wide findings and caveats: Matching results from VDJdb favored anti-spike CD8 responses, leaving private and CD4 specificities undetected.

This CDR3 contains 12 residues. Germline assignment: CDR1 SGHTA and CDR2 FQGNSA. The germline V and J ends were trimmed by 8 bases and 1 base, with 8 bases remaining between them. This clonotype was recorded many times. Its cognate antigen is unknown. Individual cDNA molecules received unique molecular identifiers. TCRdb redid the calling of the 5' RACE reads with MiXCR, one entry per CDR3 protein. The sample holds approximately 34,000 distinct CDR3 sequences, 7.9% seen once. The TCR sequence derives from an adult who was a healthcare worker with PCR-confirmed SARS-CoV-2 infection or an uninfected control (not recorded which). The V gene is TRBV7-2, the J gene TRBJ1-1; perhaps TRBD1 as D (6 bases). Sample: whole blood, taken at baseline. CDR3 DNA sequence: TGTGCCAGCCAACAGGGGAACACTGAAGCTTTCTTT. Translated: CASQQGNTEAFF.